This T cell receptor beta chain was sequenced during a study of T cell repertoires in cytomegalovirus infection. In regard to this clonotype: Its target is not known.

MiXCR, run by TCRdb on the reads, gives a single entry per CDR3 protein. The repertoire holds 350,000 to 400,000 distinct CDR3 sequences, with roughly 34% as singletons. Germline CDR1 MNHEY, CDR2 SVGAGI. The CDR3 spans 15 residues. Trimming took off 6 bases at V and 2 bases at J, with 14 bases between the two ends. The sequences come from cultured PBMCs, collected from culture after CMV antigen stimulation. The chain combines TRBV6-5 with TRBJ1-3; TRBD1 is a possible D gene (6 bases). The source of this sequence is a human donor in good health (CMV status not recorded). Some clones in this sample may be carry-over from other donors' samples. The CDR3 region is CASRLTGTAGNTIYF. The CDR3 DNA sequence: TGTGCCAGCAGATTAACAGGGACCGCTGGAAACACCATATATTTT.